This record covers a single T cell receptor beta chain. The sample belongs to a study of blood T cells in healthy people across ages. Donors were systemically healthy Caucasian individuals from Russia aged about 6 to 90 years. The CDR3 totals 12 residues. The germline V and J ends were trimmed by 1 base and 5 bases, with 5 bases remaining between them. Next came a second PCR, run for about 7 to 12 cycles, which used a sample-barcoded 5' primer along with a J-beta primer mix. Using its own MiXCR run on the 5' RACE reads, TCRdb lists one record per CDR3 protein. The table includes 1.5 million to 2 million distinct CDR3 sequences, roughly 30% detected once.

This chain links TRBV12-3 or TRBV12-4 with TRBJ1-2; D not certain. What was sequenced was blood. This TCR was sampled from a woman in her thirties in good health. CDR3 nucleotide sequence: TGTGCCAGCAGTTTAGTCCAGTATGGCTACACCTTC. Translating it yields CASSLVQYGYTF.